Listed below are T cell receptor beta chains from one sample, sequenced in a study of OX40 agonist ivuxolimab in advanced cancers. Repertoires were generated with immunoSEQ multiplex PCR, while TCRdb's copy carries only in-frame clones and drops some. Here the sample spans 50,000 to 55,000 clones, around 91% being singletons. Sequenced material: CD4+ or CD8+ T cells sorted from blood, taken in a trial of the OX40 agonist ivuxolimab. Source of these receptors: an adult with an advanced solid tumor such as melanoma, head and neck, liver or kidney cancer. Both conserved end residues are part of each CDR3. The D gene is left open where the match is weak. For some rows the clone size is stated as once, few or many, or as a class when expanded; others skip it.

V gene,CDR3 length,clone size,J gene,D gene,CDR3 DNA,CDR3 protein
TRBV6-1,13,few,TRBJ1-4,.,TGTGCCAGCAGTGTAGGGTTAACTGAAAAACTGTTTTTT,CASSVGLTEKLFF
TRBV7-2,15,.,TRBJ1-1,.,TGTGCCAGCAGCTTAGGGACAGTTATGAACACTGAAGCTTTCTTT,CASSLGTVMNTEAFF
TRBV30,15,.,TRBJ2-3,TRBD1,TGTGCCTGGAGTGTATCGAGGGGGCGAGGAGATACGCAGTATTTT,CAWSVSRGRGDTQYF
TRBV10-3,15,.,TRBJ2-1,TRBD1,TGTGCCATCAGCCCACCGGGACAGGGTGGCAATGAGCAGTTCTTC,CAISPPGQGGNEQFF
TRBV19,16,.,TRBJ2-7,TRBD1,TGTGCCAGTAGTATGACGCGACAGGGGGCGAAGTACGAGCAGTACTTC,CASSMTRQGAKYEQYF
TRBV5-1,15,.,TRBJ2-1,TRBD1,TGCGCCAGCAGCCCCGGGACAGGGCCTTACAATGAGCAGTTCTTC,CASSPGTGPYNEQFF
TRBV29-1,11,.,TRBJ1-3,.,TGCAGCGTTGAAAAAGGAAACACCATATATTTT,CSVEKGNTIYF
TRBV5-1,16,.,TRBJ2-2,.,TGCGCCAGCAGCATCGGGGTAGCGGCGGGTTTAGGGGAGCTGTTTTTT,CASSIGVAAGLGELFF
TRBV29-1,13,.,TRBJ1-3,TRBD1,TGCAGCGCCAAACAGGGGGCTGGAAACACCATATATTTT,CSAKQGAGNTIYF
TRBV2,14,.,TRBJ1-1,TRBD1,TGTGCCAGCAGGCTGGACAGGGACAGCTCCAAAGCTTTCTTT,CASRLDRDSSKAFF
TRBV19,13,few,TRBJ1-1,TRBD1,TGTGCCAGTAGTACTACAGGGGACACTGAAGCTTTCTTT,CASSTTGDTEAFF
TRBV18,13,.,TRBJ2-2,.,TGTGCCAGCTCACTAACAAACACCGGGGAGCTGTTTTTT,CASSLTNTGELFF
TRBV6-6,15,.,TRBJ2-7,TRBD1,TGTGCCAGCAGAGACCCGGGACAGGGGGCCTTCGAGCAGTACTTC,CASRDPGQGAFEQYF
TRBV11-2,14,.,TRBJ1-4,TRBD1,TGTGCCAGCAGCTTAAGGACAGGGAATGAAAAACTGTTTTTT,CASSLRTGNEKLFF
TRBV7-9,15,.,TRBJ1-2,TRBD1,TGTGCCAGCAGCGGAGGGACAGGGGACCTCTATGGCTACACCTTC,CASSGGTGDLYGYTF
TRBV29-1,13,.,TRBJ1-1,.,TGCAGCGTTGCACAGGGTTCGGACACTGAAGCTTTCTTT,CSVAQGSDTEAFF
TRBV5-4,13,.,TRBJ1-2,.,TGTGCCAGCAGCAGTAAACAGGGATATGGCTACACCTTC,CASSSKQGYGYTF
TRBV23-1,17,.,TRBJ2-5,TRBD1,TGCGCCAGCAGTCATTCCCCGGGACAGGGGAAACGAGAGACCCAGTACTTC,CASSHSPGQGKRETQYF
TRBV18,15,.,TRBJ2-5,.,TGTGCCAGCTCACCGAGAGACAGGCTCCAAGAGACCCAGTACTTC,CASSPRDRLQETQYF
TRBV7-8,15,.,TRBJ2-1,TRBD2,TGTGCCAGCAGCTTAAGATCTAGCGGGTACAATGAGCAGTTCTTC,CASSLRSSGYNEQFF
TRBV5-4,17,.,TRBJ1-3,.,TGTGCCAGCAGCTTGGCTCCCACAGGCACCTCTGGAAACACCATATATTTT,CASSLAPTGTSGNTIYF
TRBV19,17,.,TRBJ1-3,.,TGTGCCAGTAGTGGACCTCAGGGATTTACCTCTGGAAACACCATATATTTT,CASSGPQGFTSGNTIYF
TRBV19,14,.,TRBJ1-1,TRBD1,TGTGCCAGTAGCCCGGACAGGGGGAACACTGAAGCTTTCTTT,CASSPDRGNTEAFF
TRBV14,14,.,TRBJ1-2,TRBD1,TGTGCCAGCAGCCCGGGACAGGGGGCGAGTGGCTACACCTTC,CASSPGQGASGYTF
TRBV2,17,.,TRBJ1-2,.,TGTGCCAGCAGTGAAGGTGACGACAGGCTAAATAACTATGGCTACACCTTC,CASSEGDDRLNNYGYTF
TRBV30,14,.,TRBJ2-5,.,TGTGCCTGGAGGGGCAGGGCAGGGGCGGAGACCCAGTACTTC,CAWRGRAGAETQYF
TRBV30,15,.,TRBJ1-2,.,TGTGCCTGGAGTGGCCTCGGCAGGGGAGGCTATGGCTACACCTTC,CAWSGLGRGGYGYTF
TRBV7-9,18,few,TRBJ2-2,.,TGTGCCAGCAGCTTAATAACGTACGGATCCCTGAACACCGGGGAGCTGTTTTTT,CASSLITYGSLNTGELFF
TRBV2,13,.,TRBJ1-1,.,TGTGCCAGCAGTCGAGGGCGGAACACTGAAGCTTTCTTT,CASSRGRNTEAFF
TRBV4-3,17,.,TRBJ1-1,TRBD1,TGCGCCAGCAGCCAAGATAGGGAGAGGCAGGGGGGTCCTGAAGCTTTCTTT,CASSQDRERQGGPEAFF
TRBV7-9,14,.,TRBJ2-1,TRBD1,TGTGCCAGCAGTGGGACAGGGGGAAACAATGAGCAGTTCTTC,CASSGTGGNNEQFF
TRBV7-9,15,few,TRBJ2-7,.,TGTGCCAGCAGCTTAATGACTGATGTCTCCTACGAGCAGTACTTC,CASSLMTDVSYEQYF
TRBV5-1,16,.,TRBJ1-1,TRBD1,TGCGCCAGCAGCTTTTCTAACACAGGGGCGACCACTGAAGCTTTCTTT,CASSFSNTGATTEAFF
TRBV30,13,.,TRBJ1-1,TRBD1,TGTGCCTGGAGGGACAGGGTAAACACTGAAGCTTTCTTT,CAWRDRVNTEAFF
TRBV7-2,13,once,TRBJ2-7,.,TGTGCCAGCAGCTTATCCGTACGCGCCGGGCAGTACTTC,CASSLSVRAGQYF
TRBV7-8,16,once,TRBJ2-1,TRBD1,TGTGCCAGCAGCCAAGCGGTCGGGCAGGGGGCCGATGAGCAGTTCTTC,CASSQAVGQGADEQFF
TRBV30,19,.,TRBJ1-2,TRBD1,TGTGCCTATATGGTCCGTTCCGGGACAGGGTCTTTTTCGAGATATGGCTACACCTTC,CAYMVRSGTGSFSRYGYTF
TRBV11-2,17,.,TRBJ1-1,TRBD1,TGTGCCAGCAGCTTCGGCGGGACAGGGCCGAAGAACACTGAAGCTTTCTTT,CASSFGGTGPKNTEAFF
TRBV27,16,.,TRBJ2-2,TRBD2,TGTGCCAGCAAGCTCGCACTAGCGGGAGGGCCCGGGGAGCTGTTTTTT,CASKLALAGGPGELFF
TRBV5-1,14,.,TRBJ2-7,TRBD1,TGCGCCAGCAGCCTGACAGGGGTAGATGGAGAGCAGTACTTC,CASSLTGVDGEQYF
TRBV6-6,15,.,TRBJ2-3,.,TGTGCCAGCAGTCCCCGCGGCGGGAGCACAGATACGCAGTATTTT,CASSPRGGSTDTQYF
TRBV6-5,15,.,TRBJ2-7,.,TGTGCCAGCAGTTCGGTAGGGGACCCGGACTTCGAGCAGTACTTC,CASSSVGDPDFEQYF
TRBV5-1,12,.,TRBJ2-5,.,TGCGCCAGCAGCGCCACAGGGGAGACCCAGTACTTC,CASSATGETQYF
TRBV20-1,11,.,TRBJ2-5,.,TGCAGCGGAGACCAACAAGAGACCCAGTACTTC,CSGDQQETQYF
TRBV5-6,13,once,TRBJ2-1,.,TGTGCCAGCAGCAGGAGGGGTCACAATGAGCAGTTCTTC,CASSRRGHNEQFF
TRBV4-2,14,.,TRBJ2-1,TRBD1,TGTGCCAGCACCAGGGGGCTGGCCTACAATGAGCAGTTCTTC,CASTRGLAYNEQFF